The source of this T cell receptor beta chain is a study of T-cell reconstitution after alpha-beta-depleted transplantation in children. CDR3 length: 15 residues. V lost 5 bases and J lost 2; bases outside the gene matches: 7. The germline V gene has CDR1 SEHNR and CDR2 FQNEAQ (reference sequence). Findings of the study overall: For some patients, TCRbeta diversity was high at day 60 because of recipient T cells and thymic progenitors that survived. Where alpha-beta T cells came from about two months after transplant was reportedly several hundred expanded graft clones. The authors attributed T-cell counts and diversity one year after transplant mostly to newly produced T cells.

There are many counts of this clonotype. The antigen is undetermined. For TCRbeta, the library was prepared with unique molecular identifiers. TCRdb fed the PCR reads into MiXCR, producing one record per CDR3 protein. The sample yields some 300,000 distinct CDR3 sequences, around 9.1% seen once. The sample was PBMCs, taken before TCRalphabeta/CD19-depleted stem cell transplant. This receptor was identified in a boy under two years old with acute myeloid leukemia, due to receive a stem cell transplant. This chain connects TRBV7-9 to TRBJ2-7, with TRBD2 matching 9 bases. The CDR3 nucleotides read TGTGCCAGCAGCCCGTTAGCGGGAGACCCCTACGAGCAGTACTTC. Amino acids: CASSPLAGDPYEQYF.